This is a list of T cell receptor beta chains from one sample in a study of blood T cells in healthy people across ages. TCRdb reprocessed the 5' RACE reads with MiXCR, giving one entry per CDR3 protein. The table shows 1.5 million to 1.8 million distinct CDR3 sequences, with 40% to 45% occurring only once. The source material was blood. The source of these receptors is a woman under 30 in good health. Each CDR3 is given with its conserved first and last residue. A D gene is named only where the DNA matches it firmly. Clone size appears in some rows only: once, few, many, or a class for an expanded clone.

D gene: -
V gene: TRBV7-2
J gene: TRBJ2-3
clone size: few
CDR3 protein: CASSPSWAKTDTQYF

D gene: -
V gene: TRBV7-8
J gene: TRBJ1-2
clone size: -
CDR3 protein: CASSFDVHTNYGYTF

D gene: -
V gene: TRBV20-1
J gene: TRBJ1-2
clone size: -
CDR3 protein: CSARGYTGIPDYGYTF

D gene: -
V gene: TRBV9
J gene: TRBJ2-7
clone size: -
CDR3 protein: CASSARTSGEQYF

D gene: -
V gene: TRBV24-1
J gene: TRBJ1-5
clone size: few
CDR3 protein: CATSDAEGTGKHSNQPQHF

D gene: TRBD2
V gene: TRBV11-2
J gene: TRBJ2-4
clone size: -
CDR3 protein: CASSSLAVLAGGGEQYF

D gene: TRBD2
V gene: TRBV5-1
J gene: TRBJ2-2
clone size: -
CDR3 protein: CASTEGGADTGELFF

D gene: -
V gene: TRBV6-1
J gene: TRBJ2-3
clone size: -
CDR3 protein: CASKIADTDTQYF

D gene: -
V gene: TRBV6-5
J gene: TRBJ1-5
clone size: -
CDR3 protein: CASSRPVNQPQHF

D gene: -
V gene: TRBV28
J gene: TRBJ2-3
clone size: -
CDR3 protein: CASSRRVPPDTQYF

D gene: TRBD1
V gene: TRBV11-1
J gene: TRBJ1-1
clone size: -
CDR3 protein: CASSPRGQRVVAFF

D gene: TRBD2
V gene: TRBV29-1
J gene: TRBJ2-1
clone size: -
CDR3 protein: CSVLSPASGGHNEQFF

D gene: -
V gene: TRBV12-3/TRBV12-4
J gene: TRBJ1-6
clone size: -
CDR3 protein: CASSTEIRSPLHF

D gene: -
V gene: TRBV29-1
J gene: TRBJ1-2
clone size: -
CDR3 protein: CSVEVGRGESYGYTF

D gene: -
V gene: TRBV9
J gene: TRBJ2-1
clone size: few
CDR3 protein: CASSKGEGSYNEQFF

D gene: TRBD2
V gene: TRBV5-1
J gene: TRBJ2-1
clone size: -
CDR3 protein: CASSARTSGGDEQFF

D gene: TRBD2
V gene: TRBV10-3
J gene: TRBJ2-7
clone size: -
CDR3 protein: CAISGRAGAYEQYF

D gene: -
V gene: TRBV27
J gene: TRBJ1-6
clone size: -
CDR3 protein: CASSLIGSPLHF

D gene: -
V gene: TRBV6-2/TRBV6-3
J gene: TRBJ2-7
clone size: few
CDR3 protein: CASSYPGSKRNEQYF

D gene: -
V gene: TRBV9
J gene: TRBJ2-7
clone size: -
CDR3 protein: CASSVGPTGYEQYF

D gene: -
V gene: TRBV6-2/TRBV6-3
J gene: -
clone size: once
CDR3 protein: CASYGGALWANEQYF

D gene: -
V gene: TRBV4-1
J gene: TRBJ2-1
clone size: -
CDR3 protein: CASSQHSEAYNEQFF

D gene: TRBD2
V gene: TRBV9
J gene: TRBJ2-1
clone size: few
CDR3 protein: CASSITSGGHYNEQFF

D gene: -
V gene: TRBV20-1
J gene: TRBJ2-7
clone size: -
CDR3 protein: CSARPGGGEQYF

D gene: TRBD1
V gene: TRBV7-2
J gene: TRBJ1-4
clone size: -
CDR3 protein: CASGRQGAASEKLFF

D gene: -
V gene: TRBV18
J gene: TRBJ2-7
clone size: -
CDR3 protein: CASSPPIGTSYEQYF

D gene: TRBD2
V gene: TRBV5-1
J gene: TRBJ2-5
clone size: once
CDR3 protein: CASSQGTSGPQETKYF

D gene: -
V gene: TRBV7-2
J gene: TRBJ2-7
clone size: -
CDR3 protein: CASSLERRSEEQYF

D gene: TRBD1
V gene: TRBV5-6
J gene: -
clone size: -
CDR3 protein: CASSFRTGSVYEQYF

D gene: -
V gene: TRBV20-1
J gene: TRBJ2-3
clone size: few
CDR3 protein: CNVGTPGRDTQYF

D gene: -
V gene: TRBV12-3/TRBV12-4
J gene: TRBJ1-2
clone size: many
CDR3 protein: CASSLQSGERLYGYTF

D gene: TRBD1
V gene: TRBV6-5
J gene: TRBJ1-1
clone size: few
CDR3 protein: CASSPRDRARNTEAFF

D gene: -
V gene: TRBV11-2
J gene: TRBJ1-2
clone size: -
CDR3 protein: CASSSNKGWAYGYTF

D gene: -
V gene: TRBV20-1
J gene: TRBJ2-1
clone size: few
CDR3 protein: CSAGKRVWDNEQFF

D gene: TRBD1
V gene: TRBV24-1
J gene: TRBJ2-2
clone size: -
CDR3 protein: CATSDRTGSGTGELFF

D gene: -
V gene: TRBV29-1
J gene: TRBJ1-1
clone size: -
CDR3 protein: CSVDSGDAEAFF

D gene: -
V gene: TRBV7-8
J gene: TRBJ2-7
clone size: few
CDR3 protein: CASSFDPTEQYF

D gene: -
V gene: TRBV10-3
J gene: TRBJ1-6
clone size: -
CDR3 protein: CAISAGSNSPLHF